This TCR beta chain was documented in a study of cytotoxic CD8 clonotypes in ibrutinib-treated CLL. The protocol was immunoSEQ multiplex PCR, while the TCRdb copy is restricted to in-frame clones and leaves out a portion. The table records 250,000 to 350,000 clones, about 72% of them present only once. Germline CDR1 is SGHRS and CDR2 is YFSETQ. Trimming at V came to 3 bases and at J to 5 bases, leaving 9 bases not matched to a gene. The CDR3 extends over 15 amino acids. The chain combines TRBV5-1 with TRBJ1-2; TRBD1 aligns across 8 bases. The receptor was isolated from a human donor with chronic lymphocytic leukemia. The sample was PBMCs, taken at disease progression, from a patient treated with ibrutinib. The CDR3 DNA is TGCGCCAGCAGCTCCCTCCGGACAGGGAATTATGGCTACACCTTC. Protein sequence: CASSSLRTGNYGYTF. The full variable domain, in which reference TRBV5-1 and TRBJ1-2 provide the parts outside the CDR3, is KAGVTQTPRYLIKTRGQQVTLSCSPISGHRSVSWYQQTPGQGLQFLFEYFSETQRNKGNFPGRFSGRQFSNSRSEMNVSTLELGDSALYLCASSSLRTGNYGYTFGSGTRLTVV.